This T cell receptor beta chain derives from a study of molecular identifiers for immune sequencing clone quantification. TCRdb re-analysed the PCR reads in MiXCR, keeping a single row per CDR3 protein. Found here are some 41,000 distinct CDR3 sequences, 18% of them singletons; the top ten hold roughly 6.9%. The sample holds many counts of this clonotype. Looked up from germline, CDR1 is SQVTM and CDR2 is ANQGSEA. The CDR3 is 12 residues long. The germline V and J ends were trimmed by 5 bases and 3 bases, with 7 bases remaining between them. The sequencing input was naive CD8+ T cells from blood, with Jurkat cell RNA spiked in. Documented subset: FACS-sorted CD8+CD4-CCR7+CD45RA+ naive T cells. The receptor was isolated from a human donor in good health. Some libraries in this study had Jurkat cell RNA spiked in. V and J are TRBV29-1 and TRBJ2-2; D is undetermined. The chain's CDR3 is CSVSEDTGELFF. Written as DNA, the CDR3 is TGCAGCGTTAGCGAGGACACCGGGGAGCTGTTTTTT.